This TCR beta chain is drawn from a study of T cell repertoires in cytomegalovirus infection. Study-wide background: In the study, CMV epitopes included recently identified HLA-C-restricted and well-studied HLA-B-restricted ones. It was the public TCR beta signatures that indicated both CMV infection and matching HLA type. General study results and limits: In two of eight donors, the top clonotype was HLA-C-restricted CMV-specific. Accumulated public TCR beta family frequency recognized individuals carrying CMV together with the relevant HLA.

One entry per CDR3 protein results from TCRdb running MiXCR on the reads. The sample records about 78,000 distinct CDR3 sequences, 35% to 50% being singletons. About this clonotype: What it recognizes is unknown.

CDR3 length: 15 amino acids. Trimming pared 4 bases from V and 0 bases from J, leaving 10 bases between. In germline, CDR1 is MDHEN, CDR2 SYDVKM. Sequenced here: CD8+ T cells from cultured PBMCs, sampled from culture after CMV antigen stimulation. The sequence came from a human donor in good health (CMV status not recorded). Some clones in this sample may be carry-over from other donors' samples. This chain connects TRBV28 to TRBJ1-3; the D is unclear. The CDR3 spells CASSYGINSGNTIYF. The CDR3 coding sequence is TGTGCCAGCAGTTACGGGATTAACTCTGGAAACACCATATATTTT. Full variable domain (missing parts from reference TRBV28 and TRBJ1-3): DVKVTQSSRYLVKRTGEKVFLECVQDMDHENMFWYRQDPGLGLRLIYFSYDVKMKEKGDIPEGYSVSREKKERFSLILESASTNQTSMYLCASSYGINSGNTIYFGEGSWLTVV.